This TCR beta chain came from a study of cytomegalovirus exposure and HLA in healthy donors. In the PCR, 60 Vbeta and 13 Jbeta primers were used. Sequencing was performed with immunoSEQ multiplex PCR; in TCRdb, only in-frame clones are kept and a portion is missing. Here the sample spans over 150,000 clones, 80% being singletons. CDR3 length: 13 residues. Germline V gives CDR1 SQVTM, CDR2 ANQGSEA. The V end was cut by 5 bases, the J end by 5 bases, with 15 bases between. The origin of this receptor is a woman aged 45-60 years in good health and CMV-seropositive. The J gene is TRBJ2-5, the V gene TRBV29-1, with D tentatively TRBD2 (5 bases). The sample taken for sequencing was PBMCs. The CDR3 nucleotides are TGCAGCGTTATAGGGAGAGGACCGGAGACCCAGTACTTC. This gives the protein CSVIGRGPETQYF.